The 14 T cell receptor beta chains given below trace back to one sample, sequenced in a study of blood T cell repertoires in COVID-19 (dated by TCRdb to the early 2020s). The receptor library was made with the immunoSEQ multiplex PCR assay. TCRdb re-hosts the immuneACCESS table, in-frame sequences only. Its copies lack some clones; in the studies checked, an unresolved V gene accounts for under half of them, and the cause for the rest is not known. Counted in this sample were around 180,000 clones; about 80% of them appeared once. Jointly, the top ten make up approximately 1.5% of the sample. The source material was peripheral blood. These receptors came from a human donor in a cohort sampled during active COVID-19.

CDR3 coding DNA: TGTGCCAGCAGGGTGACAGGGGGGGCCTACGAGCAGTACTTC. Residues: CASRVTGGAYEQYF. The chain links TRBV6-5 to TRBJ2-7; 9 nucleotides match TRBD1. J lost 2 bases, V lost 6 bases, and 5 bases had no gene match. The CDR3 loop spans 14 amino acids. In germline, CDR1 is MNHEY, CDR2 SVGAGI.

V usage is TRBV6-5 and J usage is TRBJ2-7; 7 bases line up with TRBD2. Per the germline V gene, CDR1 is MNHEY and CDR2 is SVGAGI. This CDR3 comprises 14 residues. The trim removed 7 bases at V and 2 bases at J, leaving 8 bases unmatched. The CDR3 sequence: CASTPGRRTYEQYF. In DNA form, the CDR3 reads TGTGCCAGCACCCCCGGGAGGCGCACCTACGAGCAGTACTTC.

This chain joins TRBV6-5 and TRBJ1-3, with a weak D call TRBD1 (6 bases). Trimming took 6 bases from V and 0 from J, leaving 12 bases between them. This CDR3 is built from 15 residues. Germline lookup yields CDR1 MNHEY and CDR2 SVGAGI. CDR3 sequence (DNA): TGTGCCAGCAGACAGGGCCCATACTCTGGAAACACCATATATTTT. It encodes CASRQGPYSGNTIYF.

This sequence joins TRBV27 and TRBJ1-2; D perhaps matches TRBD1 (5 bases). This CDR3 has 13 amino acids. Germline CDR1 reads MNHEY; CDR2 reads SMNVEV (reference sequence). V lost 6 bases, J lost 3 bases, and 11 bases lay in between. CDR3 nucleotides: TGTGCCAGCAGCTACAGGATTGACTATGGCTACACCTTC. Translation gives CASSYRIDYGYTF.

Here the CDR3 reads CASTIAGVLEQYF. For the CDR3, the DNA is TGTGCCAGTACTATTGCGGGGGTTCTCGAGCAGTACTTC. The chain recombines TRBV12-3 or TRBV12-4 with TRBJ2-7; TRBD2 aligns across 7 bases. V lost 9 bases, J lost 6 bases, and 11 bases stayed unmatched. This CDR3 is built from 13 residues.

The sample holds a few counts of this clone. The gene calls are TRBV5-4 and TRBJ2-7; D is uncertain. The V and J ends lost 2 bases and 0 bases respectively, with 6 bases between them. CDR3 size: 13 residues. Germline V gives CDR1 SGHNT, CDR2 YYREEE (reference sequence). CDR3 sequence reads: CASSFAGSYEQYF. The CDR3 DNA sequence: TGTGCCAGCAGCTTTGCCGGCTCCTACGAGCAGTACTTC.

The V gene is TRBV11-3, the J gene TRBJ2-2, with 7 bases matching TRBD2. The CDR3 spans 17 residues. The V gene end was trimmed by 5 bases and the J gene end by 0 bases; junction bases not matched to a gene: 9. Germline values: CDR1 SGHNT, CDR2 YENEEA. DNA for the CDR3: TGTGCCAGCAGCCAACAAGCTAGCGGTTCGAACACCGGGGAGCTGTTTTTT. Translation gives CASSQQASGSNTGELFF.

The rearrangement joins TRBV5-1 to TRBJ2-7; D is perhaps TRBD1 (6 bases). This CDR3 has 15 residues. Trimming took 9 bases from V and 0 from J, leaving 19 bases between them. Germline loops: CDR1 SGHRS, CDR2 YFSETQ. In nucleotides, the CDR3 is TGCGCCACCACCTACAGGGTCCCGACCTCCTACGAGCAGTACTTC. It specifies CATTYRVPTSYEQYF.

V is TRBV7-3 and J is TRBJ2-5; 9 bases are shared with TRBD2. The V gene end was trimmed by 4 bases and the J gene end by 5 bases; junction bases not matched to a gene: 8. From germline, CDR1 is SGHTA and CDR2 FQGTGA. The CDR3 covers 15 residues. The CDR3 region has the DNA TGTGCCAGCAGCTCATCCCAGAGCGGGGGGGAGACCCAGTACTTC. This codes for CASSSSQSGGETQYF.

CDR3 region: CASSAPQGAPEAFF. In DNA, the CDR3 is TGTGCCAGCAGCGCCCCGCAGGGGGCCCCTGAAGCTTTCTTT. The chain employs TRBV7-9 and TRBJ1-1; 8 nucleotides align to TRBD1. Germline V gene lookup returns CDR1 SEHNR and CDR2 FQNEAQ (reference sequence). The CDR3 spans 14 residues. With 5 bases clipped from V and 6 bases from J, the junction kept 8 bases outside the gene matches.

The chain couples TRBV18 to TRBJ2-7; TRBD1 agrees at 12 bases. This CDR3 comprises 16 residues. CDR1 and CDR2 (germline): KGHSH, LQKENI. The ends lost 3 bases at V and 7 bases at J; junction bases unmatched: 10. The CDR3 coding sequence is TGTGCCAGCTCACCCTCCGGGGGACAGGGGGCGGGGGAGCAGTACTTC. Translating it yields CASSPSGGQGAGEQYF.

In its sample, this clone was seen a few times. V and J are TRBV7-2 and TRBJ1-6, with TRBD1 matching 7 bases. J was trimmed by 6 bases and V by 5 bases; bases with no gene match: 10. The germline V gene has CDR1 SGHTA and CDR2 FQGNSA. The CDR3 consists of 16 residues. The CDR3 DNA follows: TGTGCCAGCAGCCCTGGGACAGCCTTGGGTAATTCACCCCTCCACTTT. It yields the protein CASSPGTALGNSPLHF. Supplemented by reference TRBV7-2 and TRBJ1-6, the full variable domain reads GAGVSQSPSNKVTEKGKDVELRCDPISGHTALYWYRQSLGQGLEFLIYFQGNSAPDKSGLPSDRFSAERTGGSVSTLTIQRTQQEDSAVYLCASSPGTALGNSPLHFGNGTRLTVT.

In this sample, this clone turned up once. The chain carries TRBV6-9 and TRBJ1-6; 7 positions match TRBD1. The CDR3 covers 15 residues. Germline assignment: CDR1 MNHGY and CDR2 SVAAGI. The trim removed 6 bases at V and 7 bases at J, leaving 9 bases unmatched. The CDR3 DNA follows: TGTGCCAGCAGCACGCACCGGGACAGCAATTCACCCCTCCACTTT. This codes for CASSTHRDSNSPLHF.

The chain is built from TRBV10-3 and TRBJ1-5; D unresolved. Germline V gene data show CDR1 as ENHRY and CDR2 as SYGVKD. V was cut by 4 bases and J by 7 bases, with 11 bases left in between. This CDR3 spans 13 amino acids. The DNA of the CDR3 is TGTGCCATCAGTGTGGGAGAGGGACAGCCCCAGCATTTT. Its translation: CAISVGEGQPQHF.